Here is one TCR beta chain with its context. This specimen comes from a study of blood T cell repertoires in COVID-19. Turning to the study itself: Spain, Italy and the United States supplied samples that represented acute and convalescent COVID-19. The cDNA or gDNA used as material had been derived from T cells, B-cell-depleted T cells, or PBMCs.

Original processing methods: Reference gene primer amplification yielded estimated nucleated cell counts. The method was immunoSEQ multiplex PCR; TCRdb's version includes in-frame clones alone and lacks a portion of them. Clone size and V and J calls were adopted from that table, with D and trimming inferred from the DNA. Of about 380,000 clones listed, roughly 77% are singletons. V lost 3 bases to trimming and J lost 7 bases, with 16 bases between them. CDR1 and CDR2 (germline): SGHVS, FQNEAQ. This CDR3 is 16 amino acids long. The sample taken for sequencing was peripheral blood. The rearrangement uses TRBV7-8 and TRBJ1-6; tentatively, D is TRBD1 (5 bases). The source is a human donor with acute or convalescent COVID-19. The donor label of this sample is uncertain. The CDR3 loop reads CASSFSSAGRNSPLHF. CDR3 in DNA: TGTGCCAGCAGCTTTTCATCTGCAGGGAGGAATTCACCCCTCCACTTT.